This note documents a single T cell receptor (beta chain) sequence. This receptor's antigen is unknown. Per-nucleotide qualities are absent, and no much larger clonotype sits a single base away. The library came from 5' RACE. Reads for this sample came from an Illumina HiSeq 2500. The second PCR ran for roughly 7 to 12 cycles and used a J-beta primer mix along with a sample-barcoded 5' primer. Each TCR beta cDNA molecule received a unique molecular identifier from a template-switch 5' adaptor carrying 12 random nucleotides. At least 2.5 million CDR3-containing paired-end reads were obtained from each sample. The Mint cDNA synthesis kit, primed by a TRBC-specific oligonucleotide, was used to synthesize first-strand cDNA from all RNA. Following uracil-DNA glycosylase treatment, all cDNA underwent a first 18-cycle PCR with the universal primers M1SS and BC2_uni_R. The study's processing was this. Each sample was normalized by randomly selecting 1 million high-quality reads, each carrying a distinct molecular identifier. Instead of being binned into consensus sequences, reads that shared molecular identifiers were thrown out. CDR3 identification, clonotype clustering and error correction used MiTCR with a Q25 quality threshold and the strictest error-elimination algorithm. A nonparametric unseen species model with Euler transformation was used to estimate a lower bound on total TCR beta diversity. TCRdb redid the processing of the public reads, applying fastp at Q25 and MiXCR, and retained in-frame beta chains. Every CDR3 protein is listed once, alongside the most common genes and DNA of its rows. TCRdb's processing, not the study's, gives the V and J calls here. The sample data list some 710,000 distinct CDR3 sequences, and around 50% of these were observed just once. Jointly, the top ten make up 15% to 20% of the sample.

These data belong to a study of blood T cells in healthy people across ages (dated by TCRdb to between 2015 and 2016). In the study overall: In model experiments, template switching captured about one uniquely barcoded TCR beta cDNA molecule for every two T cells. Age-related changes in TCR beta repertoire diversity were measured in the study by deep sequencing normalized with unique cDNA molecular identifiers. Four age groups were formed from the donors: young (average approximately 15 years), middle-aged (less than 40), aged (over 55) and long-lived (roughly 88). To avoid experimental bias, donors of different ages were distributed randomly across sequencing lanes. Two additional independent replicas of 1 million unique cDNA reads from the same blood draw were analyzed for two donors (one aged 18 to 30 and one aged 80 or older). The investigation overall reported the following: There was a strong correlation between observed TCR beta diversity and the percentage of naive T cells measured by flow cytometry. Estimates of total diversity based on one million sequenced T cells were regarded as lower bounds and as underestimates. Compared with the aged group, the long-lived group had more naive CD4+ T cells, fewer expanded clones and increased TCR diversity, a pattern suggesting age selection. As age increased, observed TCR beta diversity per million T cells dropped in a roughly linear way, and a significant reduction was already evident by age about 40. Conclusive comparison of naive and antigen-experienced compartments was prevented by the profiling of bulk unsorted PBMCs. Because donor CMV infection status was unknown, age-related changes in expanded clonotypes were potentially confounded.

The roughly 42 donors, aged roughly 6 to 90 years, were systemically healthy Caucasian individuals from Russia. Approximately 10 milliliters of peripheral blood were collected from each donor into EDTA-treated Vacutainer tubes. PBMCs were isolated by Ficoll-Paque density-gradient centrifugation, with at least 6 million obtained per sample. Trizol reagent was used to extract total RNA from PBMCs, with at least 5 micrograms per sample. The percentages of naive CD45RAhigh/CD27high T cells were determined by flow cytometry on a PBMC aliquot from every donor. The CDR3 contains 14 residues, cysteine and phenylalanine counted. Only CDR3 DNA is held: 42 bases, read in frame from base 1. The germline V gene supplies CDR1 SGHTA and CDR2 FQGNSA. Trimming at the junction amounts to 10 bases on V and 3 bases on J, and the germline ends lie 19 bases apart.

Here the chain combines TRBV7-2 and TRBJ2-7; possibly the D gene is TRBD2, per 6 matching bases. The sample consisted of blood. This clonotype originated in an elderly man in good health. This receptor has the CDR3 CANTLGTHNYEQYF. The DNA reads TGTGCCAACACCCTCGGGACTCATAACTACGAGCAGTACTTC.